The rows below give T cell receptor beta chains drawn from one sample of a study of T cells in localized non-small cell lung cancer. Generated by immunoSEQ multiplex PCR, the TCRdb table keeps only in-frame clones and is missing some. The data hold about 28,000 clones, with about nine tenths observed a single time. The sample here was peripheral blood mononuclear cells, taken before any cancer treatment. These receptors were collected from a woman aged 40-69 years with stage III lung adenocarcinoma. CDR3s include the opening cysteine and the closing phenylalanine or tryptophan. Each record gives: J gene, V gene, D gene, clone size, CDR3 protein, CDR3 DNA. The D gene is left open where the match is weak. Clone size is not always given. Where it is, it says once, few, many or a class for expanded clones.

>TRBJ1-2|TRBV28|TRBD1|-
CASSYGGDSSDGYGYTF
TGTGCCAGCAGCTACGGGGGGGACAGTTCAGATGGCTATGGCTACACCTTC
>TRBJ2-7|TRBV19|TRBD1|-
CASSIALGQVLEQYF
TGTGCCAGTAGTATAGCCCTCGGACAGGTACTCGAGCAGTACTTC
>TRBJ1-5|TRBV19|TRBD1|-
CASSSQGDQPQHF
TGTGCCAGTAGTAGCCAGGGGGATCAGCCCCAGCATTTT
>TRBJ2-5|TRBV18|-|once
CASSRQGHPQETQYF
TGTGCCAGCTCCCGTCAGGGCCACCCACAAGAGACCCAGTACTTC
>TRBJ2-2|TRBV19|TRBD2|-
CASSYKGLAGVGSVRTGELFF
TGTGCCAGTAGTTATAAGGGACTAGCGGGAGTAGGGTCCGTTCGCACCGGGGAGCTGTTTTTT
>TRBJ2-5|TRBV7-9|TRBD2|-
CASSLSGGIQETQYF
TGTGCCAGCAGCTTAAGCGGGGGGATCCAAGAGACCCAGTACTTC
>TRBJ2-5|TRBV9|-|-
CASSVAGRGRETQYF
TGTGCCAGCAGCGTAGCTGGAAGGGGCAGGGAGACCCAGTACTTC
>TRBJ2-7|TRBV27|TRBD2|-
CASSSHGGSGEQYF
TGTGCCAGCAGTTCCCATGGCGGGAGCGGTGAGCAGTACTTC
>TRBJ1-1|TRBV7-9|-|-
CASSSLDRKNTEAFF
TGTGCCAGCAGCTCCCTGGACAGAAAGAACACTGAAGCTTTCTTT
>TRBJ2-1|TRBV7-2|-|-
CASSLEITHEQFF
TGTGCCAGCAGCTTGGAGATCACCCATGAGCAGTTCTTC
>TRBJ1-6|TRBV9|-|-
CASSVSVVANSPLHF
TGTGCCAGCAGCGTATCGGTGGTAGCCAATTCACCCCTCCACTTT
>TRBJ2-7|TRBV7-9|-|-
CASSLAPGVSEQYF
TGTGCCAGCAGCTTAGCGCCAGGGGTGAGCGAGCAGTACTTC
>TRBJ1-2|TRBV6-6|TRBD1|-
CASSYRQGMNYGYTF
TGTGCCAGCAGTTACCGACAGGGGATGAACTATGGCTACACCTTC
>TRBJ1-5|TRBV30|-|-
CGFSRVGGNQPQHF
TGTGGTTTCTCCAGGGTAGGGGGCAATCAGCCCCAGCATTTT
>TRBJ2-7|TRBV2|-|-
CASIWGGSQGEQYF
TGTGCCAGCATCTGGGGCGGAAGTCAAGGCGAGCAGTACTTC
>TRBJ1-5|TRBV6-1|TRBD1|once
CASSERGQRGDQPQHF
TGTGCCAGCAGTGAAAGGGGACAGCGGGGAGATCAGCCCCAGCATTTT
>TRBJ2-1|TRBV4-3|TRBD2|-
CASSQELAEYNEQFF
TGCGCCAGCAGCCAAGAGCTAGCGGAATACAATGAGCAGTTCTTC
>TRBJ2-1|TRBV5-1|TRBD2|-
CASSPNAVAGLDNEQFF
TGCGCCAGCAGCCCCAACGCGGTAGCGGGGTTAGACAATGAGCAGTTCTTC
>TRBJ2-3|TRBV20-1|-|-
CSARGPDTQYF
TGCAGTGCTAGAGGCCCAGATACGCAGTATTTT
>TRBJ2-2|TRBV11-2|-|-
CASSLGFYTGELFF
TGTGCCAGCAGCTTAGGGTTTTACACCGGGGAGCTGTTTTTT
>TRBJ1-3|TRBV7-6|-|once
CASSLGGVGNTIYF
TGTGCCAGCAGCTTAGGAGGGGTTGGAAACACCATATATTTT
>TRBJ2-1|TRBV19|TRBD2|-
CASKDEPGLAGNNEQFF
TGTGCCAGTAAGGACGAGCCGGGACTAGCGGGCAACAATGAGCAGTTCTTC
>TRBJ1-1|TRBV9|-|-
CASSPEGERGTEAFF
TGTGCCAGCAGCCCAGAGGGGGAGAGGGGCACTGAAGCTTTCTTT
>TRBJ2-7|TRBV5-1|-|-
CASSPDGLAYEQYF
TGCGCCAGCAGCCCGGACGGATTAGCCTACGAGCAGTACTTC
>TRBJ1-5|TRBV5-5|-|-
CASSLGGSSNQPQHF
TGTGCCAGCAGCTTGGGGGGTAGCAGCAATCAGCCCCAGCATTTT
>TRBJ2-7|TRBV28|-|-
CASSLSRQKQYF
TGTGCCAGCAGTTTATCACGTCAGAAGCAGTACTTC
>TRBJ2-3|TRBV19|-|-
CASSIEEADTQYF
TGTGCCAGTAGTATAGAGGAGGCAGATACGCAGTATTTT
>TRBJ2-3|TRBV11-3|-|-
CASSFRGTDTQYF
TGTGCCAGCAGCTTCCGGGGAACAGATACGCAGTATTTT
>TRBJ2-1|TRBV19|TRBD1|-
CASSITGGYNEQFF
TGTGCCAGTAGTATAACAGGGGGCTACAATGAGCAGTTCTTC
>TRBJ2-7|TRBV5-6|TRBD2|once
CASSLAGALSYEQYF
TGTGCCAGCAGCCTAGCGGGAGCCCTCTCCTACGAGCAGTACTTC
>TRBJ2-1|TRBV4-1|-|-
CASSRPPYNEQFF
TGCGCCAGCAGCCGACCTCCCTACAATGAGCAGTTCTTC
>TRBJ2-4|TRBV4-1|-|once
CASSQENTIGIQYF
TGCGCCAGCAGCCAAGAAAACACGATTGGCATTCAGTACTTC
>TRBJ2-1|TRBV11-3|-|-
CASSETGRVQFF
TGTGCCAGCAGCGAAACAGGGAGGGTGCAGTTCTTC
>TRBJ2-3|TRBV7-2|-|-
CASSLQITDTQYF
TGTGCCAGCAGCTTACAGATCACAGATACGCAGTATTTT
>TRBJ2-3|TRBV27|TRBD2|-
CASSCPTSGGITSTDTQYF
TGTGCCAGCAGTTGCCCGACTAGCGGGGGGATCACTAGCACAGATACGCAGTATTTT
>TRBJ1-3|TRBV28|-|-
CASSLTLGSSGNTIYF
TGTGCCAGCAGTTTGACGTTGGGGAGCTCTGGAAACACCATATATTTT
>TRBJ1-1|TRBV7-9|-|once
CASSYIQGFYTEAFF
TGTGCCAGCAGCTATATTCAGGGGTTCTACACTGAAGCTTTCTTT
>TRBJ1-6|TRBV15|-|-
CATSSGLASPLHF
TGTGCCACCAGCAGCGGTCTGGCTTCACCCCTCCACTTT
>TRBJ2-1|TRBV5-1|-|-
CASSLGPKYNEQFF
TGCGCCAGCAGCCTAGGCCCTAAATACAATGAGCAGTTCTTC
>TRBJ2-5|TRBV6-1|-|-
CASSETPTGPKETQYF
TGTGCCAGCAGTGAGACCCCGACTGGACCAAAGGAGACCCAGTACTTC
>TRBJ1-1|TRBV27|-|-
CASTPRDRGDKEAFF
TGTGCCAGCACCCCCAGGGATAGAGGGGATAAGGAAGCTTTCTTT
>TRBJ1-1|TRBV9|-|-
CASSLSGAEMNTEAFF
TGTGCCAGCAGCTTATCCGGGGCAGAAATGAACACTGAAGCTTTCTTT
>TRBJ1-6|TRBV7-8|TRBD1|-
CASSSWGGTGSNSPLHF
TGTGCCAGCAGCTCATGGGGAGGGACAGGGTCAAATTCACCCCTCCACTTT
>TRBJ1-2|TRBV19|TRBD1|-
CASTDRGLWYGYTF
TGTGCCAGTACCGACAGGGGGCTCTGGTATGGCTACACCTTC
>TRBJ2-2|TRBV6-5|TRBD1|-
CASSLQGAGNTGELFF
TGTGCCAGCAGTTTACAGGGGGCGGGGAACACCGGGGAGCTGTTTTTT
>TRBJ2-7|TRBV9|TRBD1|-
CASSATGTGVHEQYF
TGTGCCAGCAGCGCAACCGGGACAGGGGTCCACGAGCAGTACTTC
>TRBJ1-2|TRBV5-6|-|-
CASGLLYGYTF
TGTGCCAGCGGGCTTCTGTATGGCTACACCTTC
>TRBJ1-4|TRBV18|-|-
CASSKQGGEKLFF
TGTGCCAGCTCAAAACAGGGAGGAGAAAAACTGTTTTTT
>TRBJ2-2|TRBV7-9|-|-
CASSLAPGAGELFF
TGTGCCAGCAGCTTAGCCCCGGGGGCCGGGGAGCTGTTTTTT
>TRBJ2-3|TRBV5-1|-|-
CASSMGSDTDTQYF
TGCGCCAGCAGCATGGGATCAGACACAGATACGCAGTATTTT
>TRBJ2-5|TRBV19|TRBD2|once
CASSTGTSGRVETQYF
TGTGCCAGTAGTACGGGGACTAGCGGGAGGGTCGAGACCCAGTACTTC
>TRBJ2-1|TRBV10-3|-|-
CAISESSVYNKQFF
TGTGCCATCAGTGAGTCTTCAGTTTACAATAAGCAGTTCTTC
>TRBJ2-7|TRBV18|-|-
CASSPTDSQFPYEQYF
TGTGCCAGCTCACCTACAGACAGTCAGTTCCCCTACGAGCAGTACTTC
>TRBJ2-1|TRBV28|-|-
CASSLPRGAGNEQFF
TGTGCCAGCAGTTTACCTCGCGGGGCCGGCAATGAGCAGTTCTTC
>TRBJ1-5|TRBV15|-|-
CATSRDRWQNSNQPQHF
TGTGCCACCAGCAGAGATCGGTGGCAGAACAGCAATCAGCCCCAGCATTTT